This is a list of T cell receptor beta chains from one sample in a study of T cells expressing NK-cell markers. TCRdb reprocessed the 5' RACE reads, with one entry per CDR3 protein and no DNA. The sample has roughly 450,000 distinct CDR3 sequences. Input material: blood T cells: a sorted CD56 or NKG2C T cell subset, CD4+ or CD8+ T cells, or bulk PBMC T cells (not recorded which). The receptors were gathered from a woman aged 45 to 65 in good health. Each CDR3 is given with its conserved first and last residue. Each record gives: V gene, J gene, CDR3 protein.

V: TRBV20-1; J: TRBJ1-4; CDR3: CSAKKTGTVREKLFF
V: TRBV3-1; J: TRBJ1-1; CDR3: CASSHPTPGSEAFF
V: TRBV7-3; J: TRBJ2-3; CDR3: CASSLKLTGKGDTQYF
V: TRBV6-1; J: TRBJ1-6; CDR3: CASTRTVGAENSPLHF
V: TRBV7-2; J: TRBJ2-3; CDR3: CASSLGPSNTDTQYF
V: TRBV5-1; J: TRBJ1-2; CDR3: CASSLGAPPYGYTF
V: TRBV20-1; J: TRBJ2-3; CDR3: CSARDPGQSTDTQYF
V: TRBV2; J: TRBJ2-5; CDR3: CASSEGGVQETQYF
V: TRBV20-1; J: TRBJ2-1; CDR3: CSARYPGLEVQFF
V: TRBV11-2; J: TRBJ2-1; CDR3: CASSLVQGGPEQFF
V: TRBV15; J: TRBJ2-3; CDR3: CATSSALAGNTDTQYF
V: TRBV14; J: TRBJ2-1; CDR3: CASSQEGGRVFLPKQFF
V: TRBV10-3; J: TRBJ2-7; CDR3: CAIMGAGVTSYEQYF
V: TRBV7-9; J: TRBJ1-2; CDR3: CASSARQVGFYGYTF
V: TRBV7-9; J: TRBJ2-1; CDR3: CASSGGKLAGSNSYNEQFF
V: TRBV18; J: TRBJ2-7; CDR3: CASSPGSKAYEQYF
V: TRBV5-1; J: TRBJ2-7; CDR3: CASSYTGHYEQYF
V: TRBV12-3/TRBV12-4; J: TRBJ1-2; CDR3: CASSLLRGGIYGYTF
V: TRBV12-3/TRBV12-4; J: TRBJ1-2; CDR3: CASSLGGNGYTF
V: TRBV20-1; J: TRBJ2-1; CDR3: CSARDVDRVNEQFF
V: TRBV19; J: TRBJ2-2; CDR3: CASSPLITGELFF
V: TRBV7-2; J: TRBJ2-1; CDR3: CASSLVGGVSRNEQFF
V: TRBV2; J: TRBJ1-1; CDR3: CASGLLWTEAFF
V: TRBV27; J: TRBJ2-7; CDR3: CASSLSGRGFGEQYF